Following are 5 T cell receptor beta chains from one sample sequenced in a study of cytomegalovirus exposure and HLA in healthy donors. PCR used 60 Vbeta primers and 13 Jbeta primers. Only in-frame clones appear in the TCRdb table, and some are missing; sequencing was by immunoSEQ multiplex PCR. Of around 170,000 clones in the sample, approximately 75% were seen once. The specimen was PBMCs. Every receptor here comes from a girl aged 10 to 17 in good health and CMV-seronegative.

The chain combines TRBV7-2 with TRBJ2-7, with TRBD1 matching 8 bases. There are 15 residues in the CDR3. V gave up 4 bases and J gave up 6 bases; unmatched junction bases: 11. From germline, CDR1 is SGHTA and CDR2 FQGNSA. CDR3 DNA sequence: TGTGCCAGCAGCTCCCAAATGGACAGGGCGGCCGAGCAGTACTTC. The encoded protein is CASSSQMDRAAEQYF.

V gene TRBV19 combines with J gene TRBJ2-5; 11 bases are a match to TRBD2. The CDR3 is 15 residues long. The junction had 0 bases not matched to a gene; V was cut back by 2 bases and J by 1 base. The germline V gene has CDR1 LNHDA and CDR2 SQIVND (reference sequence). The CDR3 coding sequence is TGTGCCAGTAGTATACTAGCGGGGGGCCAAGAGACCCAGTACTTC. The encoded protein is CASSILAGGQETQYF.

This clone was observed a few times. This chain joins TRBV2 and TRBJ2-1; D is ambiguous. The CDR3 consists of 11 residues. Germline lookup yields CDR1 SNHLY and CDR2 FYNNEI. V was clipped by 5 bases and J by 10 bases, with 9 bases between them. The CDR3 coding sequence is TGTGCCAGCAGTCTTACGGAGGAGCAGTTCTTC. This sequence encodes CASSLTEEQFF.

The rearrangement uses TRBV5-6 and TRBJ1-2, with D unresolved. V was cut by 2 bases and J by 4 bases, with 9 bases left in between. CDR1 is SGHDT and CDR2 is YYEEEE in the germline V gene. The CDR3 is 13 amino acids. CDR3 in amino acids: CASSFPVTYGYTF. CDR3 bases: TGTGCCAGCAGCTTTCCGGTAACCTATGGCTACACCTTC.

The chain uses TRBV11-2 and TRBJ2-7; 11 bases line up with TRBD2. Germline CDR1 SGHAT, CDR2 FQNNGV. V lost 5 bases to trimming and J lost 4 bases; unmatched junction nucleotides: 13. The CDR3 extends over 17 amino acids. This chain's CDR3 is CASSPLSASGGPYEQYF. The CDR3 coding sequence is TGTGCCAGCAGCCCCTTGAGCGCTAGCGGGGGGCCTTACGAGCAGTACTTC.